This TCR beta chain stems from a study of blood T cell repertoires in COVID-19. On the study more broadly: From the United States, Italy and Spain came samples of acute and convalescent COVID-19. T cells, B-cell-depleted T cells, or PBMCs provided the cDNA or gDNA that served as material.

V gave up 11 bases and J gave up 2 bases; unmatched junction bases: 17. The CDR3 extends over 16 amino acids. The germline V gene has CDR1 ENHRY and CDR2 SYGVKD. Under the authors' procedure: Estimates of nucleated cell counts were drawn from the amplification of reference gene primers. Repertoires were generated with immunoSEQ multiplex PCR, while TCRdb's copy carries only in-frame clones and drops some. That table supplies the V and J calls and clone size; D and trimming were determined from the DNA. Of 240,000 or so clones in the sample, 75% to 90% were seen once. The chain combines TRBV10-3 with TRBJ1-2, with 7 bases matching TRBD1. Sequenced input: peripheral blood. This TCR derives from a woman aged 60-70 years with active or convalescent COVID-19. The CDR3 region has the DNA TGTGCCTTCTACCGGTCAACAGGGGCCGGAAACTATGGCTACACCTTC. It codes for CAFYRSTGAGNYGYTF.